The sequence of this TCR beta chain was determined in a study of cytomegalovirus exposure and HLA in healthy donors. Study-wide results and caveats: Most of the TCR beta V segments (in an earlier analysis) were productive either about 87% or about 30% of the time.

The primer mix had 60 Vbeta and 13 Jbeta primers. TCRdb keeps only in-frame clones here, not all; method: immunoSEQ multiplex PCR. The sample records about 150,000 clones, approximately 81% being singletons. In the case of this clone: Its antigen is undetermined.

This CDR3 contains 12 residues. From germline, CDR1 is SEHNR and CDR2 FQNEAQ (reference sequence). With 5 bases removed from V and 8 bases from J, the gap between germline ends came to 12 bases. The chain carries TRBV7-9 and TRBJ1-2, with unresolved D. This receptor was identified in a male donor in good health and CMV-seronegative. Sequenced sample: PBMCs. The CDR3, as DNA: TGTGCCAGCAGCCCAAACAACGGGGGCTACACCTTC. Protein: CASSPNNGGYTF.